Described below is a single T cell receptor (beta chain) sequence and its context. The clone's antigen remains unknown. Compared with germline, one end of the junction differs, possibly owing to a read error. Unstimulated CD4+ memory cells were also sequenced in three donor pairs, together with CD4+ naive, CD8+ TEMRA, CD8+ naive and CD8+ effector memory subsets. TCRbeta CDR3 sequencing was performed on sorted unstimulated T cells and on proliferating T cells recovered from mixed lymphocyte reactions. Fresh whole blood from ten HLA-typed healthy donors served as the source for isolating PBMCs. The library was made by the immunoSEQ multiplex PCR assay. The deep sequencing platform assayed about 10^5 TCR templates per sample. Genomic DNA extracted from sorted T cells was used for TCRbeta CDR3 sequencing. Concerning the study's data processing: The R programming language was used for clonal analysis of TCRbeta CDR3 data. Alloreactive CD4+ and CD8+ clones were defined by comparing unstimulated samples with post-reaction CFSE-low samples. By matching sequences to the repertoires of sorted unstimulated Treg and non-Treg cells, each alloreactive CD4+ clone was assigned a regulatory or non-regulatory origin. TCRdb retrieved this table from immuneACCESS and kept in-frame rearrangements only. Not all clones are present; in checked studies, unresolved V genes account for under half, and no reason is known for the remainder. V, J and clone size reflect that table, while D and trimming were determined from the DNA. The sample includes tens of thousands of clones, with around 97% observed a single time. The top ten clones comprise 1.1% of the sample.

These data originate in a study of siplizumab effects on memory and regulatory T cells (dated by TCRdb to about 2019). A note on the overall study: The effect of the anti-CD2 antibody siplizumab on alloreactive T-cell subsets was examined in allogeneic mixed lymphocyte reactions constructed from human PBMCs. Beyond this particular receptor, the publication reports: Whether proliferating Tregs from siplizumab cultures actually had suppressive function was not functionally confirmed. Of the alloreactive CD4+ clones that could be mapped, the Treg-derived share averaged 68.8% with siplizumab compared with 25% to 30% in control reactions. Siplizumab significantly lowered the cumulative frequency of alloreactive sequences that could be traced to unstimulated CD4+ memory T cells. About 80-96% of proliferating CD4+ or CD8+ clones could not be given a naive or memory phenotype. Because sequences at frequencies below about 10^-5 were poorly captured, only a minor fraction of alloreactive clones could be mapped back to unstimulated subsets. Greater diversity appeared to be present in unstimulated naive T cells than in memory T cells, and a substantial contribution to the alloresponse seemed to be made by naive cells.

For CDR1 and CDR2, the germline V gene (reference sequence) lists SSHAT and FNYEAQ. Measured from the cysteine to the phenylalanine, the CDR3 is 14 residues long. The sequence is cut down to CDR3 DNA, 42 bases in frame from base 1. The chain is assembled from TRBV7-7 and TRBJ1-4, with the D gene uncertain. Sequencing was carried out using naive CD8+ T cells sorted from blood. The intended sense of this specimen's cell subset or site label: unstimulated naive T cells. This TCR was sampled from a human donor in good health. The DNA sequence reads TGTGCTAGCAGTCCTTTAGGCGGACGGGAAAAACTGTTTTTT. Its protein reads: CASSPLGGREKLFF.